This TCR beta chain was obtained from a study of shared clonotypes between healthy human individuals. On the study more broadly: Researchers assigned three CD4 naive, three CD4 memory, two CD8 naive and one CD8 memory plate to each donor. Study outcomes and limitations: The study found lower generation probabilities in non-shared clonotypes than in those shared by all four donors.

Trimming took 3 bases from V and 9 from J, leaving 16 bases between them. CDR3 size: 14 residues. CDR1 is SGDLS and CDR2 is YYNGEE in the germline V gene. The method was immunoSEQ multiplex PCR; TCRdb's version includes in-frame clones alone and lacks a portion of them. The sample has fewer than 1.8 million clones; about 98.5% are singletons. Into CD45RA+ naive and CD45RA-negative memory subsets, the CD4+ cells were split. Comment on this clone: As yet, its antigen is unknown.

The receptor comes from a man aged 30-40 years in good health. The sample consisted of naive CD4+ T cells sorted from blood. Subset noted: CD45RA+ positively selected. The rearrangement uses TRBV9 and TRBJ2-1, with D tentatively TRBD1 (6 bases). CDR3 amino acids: CASSGLMTGGEQFF. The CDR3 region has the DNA TGTGCCAGCAGCGGGCTTATGACAGGTGGTGAGCAGTTCTTC. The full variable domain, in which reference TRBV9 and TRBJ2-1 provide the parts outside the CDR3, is DSGVTQTPKHLITATGQRVTLRCSPRSGDLSVYWYQQSLDQGLQFLIQYYNGEERAKGNILERFSAQQFPDLHSELNLSSLELGDSALYFCASSGLMTGGEQFFGPGTRLTVL.